This TCR beta chain was sequenced for a study of blood T cell repertoires in COVID-19. Study context: COVID-19 samples from acute and convalescent phases originated in the United States, Italy and Spain. In each case, the material was cDNA or gDNA derived from T cells, B-cell-depleted T cells, or PBMCs.

Some clones are missing from TCRdb's copy, which holds only in-frame ones; the method was immunoSEQ multiplex PCR. The sample contains about 33,000 clones, approximately 86% of which appear only once. Trimming at V came to 7 bases and at J to 6 bases, leaving 8 bases not matched to a gene. The CDR3 consists of 13 residues. Germline CDR1 SGHNT, CDR2 YYREEE (reference sequence). Sequencing was carried out using peripheral blood. This clonotype originated in a human donor in a cohort sampled during active COVID-19. The rearrangement joins TRBV5-4 to TRBJ2-7, with TRBD1 identical over 9 bases. In DNA form, the CDR3 reads TGTGCCAGCTGCCGGGACAGGGTCGGCGAGCAGTACTTC. This codes for CASCRDRVGEQYF.